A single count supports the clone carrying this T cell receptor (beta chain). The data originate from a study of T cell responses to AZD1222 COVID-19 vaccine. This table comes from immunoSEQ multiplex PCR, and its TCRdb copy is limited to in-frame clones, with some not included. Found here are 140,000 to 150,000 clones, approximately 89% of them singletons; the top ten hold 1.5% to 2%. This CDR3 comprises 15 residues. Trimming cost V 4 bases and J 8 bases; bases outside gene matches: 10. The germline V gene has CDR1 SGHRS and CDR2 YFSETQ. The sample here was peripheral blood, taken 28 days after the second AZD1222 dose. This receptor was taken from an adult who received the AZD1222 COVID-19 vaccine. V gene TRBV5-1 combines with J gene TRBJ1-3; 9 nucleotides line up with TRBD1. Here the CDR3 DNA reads TGCGCCAGCAGCCCCGGGACAGGGCTGGTGGACACCATATATTTT. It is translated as CASSPGTGLVDTIYF.